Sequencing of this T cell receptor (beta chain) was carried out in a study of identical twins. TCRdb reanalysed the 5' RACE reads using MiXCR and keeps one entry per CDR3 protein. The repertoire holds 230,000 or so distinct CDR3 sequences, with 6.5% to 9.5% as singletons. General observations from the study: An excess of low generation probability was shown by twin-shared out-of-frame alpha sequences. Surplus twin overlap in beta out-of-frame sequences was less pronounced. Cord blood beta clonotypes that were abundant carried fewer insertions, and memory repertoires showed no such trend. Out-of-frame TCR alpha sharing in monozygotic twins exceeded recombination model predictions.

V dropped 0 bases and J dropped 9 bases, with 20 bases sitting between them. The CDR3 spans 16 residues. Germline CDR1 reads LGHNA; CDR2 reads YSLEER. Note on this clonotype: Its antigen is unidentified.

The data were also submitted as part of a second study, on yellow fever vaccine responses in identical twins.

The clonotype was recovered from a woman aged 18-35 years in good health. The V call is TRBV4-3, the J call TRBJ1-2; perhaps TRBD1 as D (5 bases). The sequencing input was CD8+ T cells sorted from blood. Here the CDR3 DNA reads TGCGCCAGCAGCCAAGATCTGCAGGTGGGACCCACTAGCTACACCTTC. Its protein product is CASSQDLQVGPTSYTF.